The TCR beta chain described here comes from a study of shared clonotypes between healthy human individuals. Points from the study as a whole: What rarefaction showed was incomplete sorted-subset sequencing despite large depth. Compared with memory subsets, naive subsets generally had larger estimated richness.

Some clones are missing from TCRdb's copy, which holds only in-frame ones; the method was immunoSEQ multiplex PCR. Seen here are more than 2 million clones, approximately 96% observed once, and the top ten hold less than 0.15%. The V and J ends lost 4 bases and 8 bases, in that order; junction bases with no gene match: 5. This CDR3 spans 15 amino acids. The germline gives CDR1 SGHRS, CDR2 YFSETQ. Concerning this clone itself: Its antigen is unknown.

Researchers partitioned CD4+ cells into CD45RA+ naive and CD45RA-negative memory subsets. This clonotype was obtained from a man between 18 and 35 years old in good health. The J gene is TRBJ2-1, the V gene TRBV5-1; 14 bases match TRBD2. The sample taken for sequencing was naive CD4+ T cells sorted from blood. Subset: CD45RA+ positively selected. CDR3 in DNA: TGCGCCAGCAGCGCGGGGACTAGCGGGAGCCATGAGCAGTTCTTC. It codes for CASSAGTSGSHEQFF. The complete variable domain, with remaining parts taken from reference TRBV5-1 and TRBJ2-1, reads KAGVTQTPRYLIKTRGQQVTLSCSPISGHRSVSWYQQTPGQGLQFLFEYFSETQRNKGNFPGRFSGRQFSNSRSEMNVSTLELGDSALYLCASSAGTSGSHEQFFGPGTRLTVL.